The entry below describes one TCR beta chain. Antigen specificity is unknown. The sample originates from a study of T cell repertoires in cytomegalovirus infection. In the study overall: An indication of both CMV infection and matching HLA type came from public TCR beta signatures. Study-wide findings and caveats: Identification of carriers of CMV plus the relevant HLA was achieved through cumulative public TCR beta family frequency.

The V end lost 1 base, the J end lost 1 base, and 5 bases lay between the germline ends. Per germline, CDR1 LGHDT and CDR2 YNNKEL (reference sequence). The CDR3 has 14 amino acids. TCRdb re-called the reads with MiXCR, one entry per CDR3 protein. The sample lists 350,000 to 550,000 distinct CDR3 sequences, 25% to 40% occurring once. The sequencing input was PBMCs. This TCR was sampled from a human donor in good health (CMV status not recorded). Some clones in this sample may be carry-over from other donors' samples. The chain combines TRBV3-1 with TRBJ1-3; D gene unclear. CDR3 sequence: CASSQGNSGNTIYF. The CDR3 DNA is TGTGCCAGCAGCCAAGGTAATTCTGGAAACACCATATATTTT.